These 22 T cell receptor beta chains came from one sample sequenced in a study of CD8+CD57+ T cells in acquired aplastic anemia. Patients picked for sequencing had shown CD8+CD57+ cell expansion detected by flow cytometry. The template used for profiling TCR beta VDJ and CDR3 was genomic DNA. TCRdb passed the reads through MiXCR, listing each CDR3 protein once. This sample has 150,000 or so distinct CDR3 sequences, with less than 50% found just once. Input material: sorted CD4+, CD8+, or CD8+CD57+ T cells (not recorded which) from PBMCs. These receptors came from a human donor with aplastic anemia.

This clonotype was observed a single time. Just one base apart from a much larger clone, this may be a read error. CDR3 region: CASSVSGSLVSSYNEQYF. CDR3 bases: TGTGCCAGCAGCGTCAGCGGGAGTTTAGTTAGTTCCTACAATGAGCAGTACTTC. This chain joins TRBV7-3 and TRBJ2-7; 8 bases match TRBD2. The CDR3 covers 18 residues. Trimming removed 5 bases from V and 7 bases from J; junction bases left unmatched: 22. Germline V gene lookup returns CDR1 SGHTA and CDR2 FQGTGA. The full variable domain, rest sourced from reference TRBV7-3 and TRBJ2-7, is GAGVSQTPSNKVTEKGKYVELRCDPISGHTALYWYRQSLGQGPEFLIYFQGTGAADDSGLPNDRFFAVRPEGSVSTLKIQRTERGDSAVYLCASSVSGSLVSSYNEQYFGPGTRLTVT.

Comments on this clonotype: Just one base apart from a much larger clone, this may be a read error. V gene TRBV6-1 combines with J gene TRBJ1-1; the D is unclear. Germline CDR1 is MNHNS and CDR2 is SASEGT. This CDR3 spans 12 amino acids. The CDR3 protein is CAGRNWEFEAFF. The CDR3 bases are TGTGCCGGCAGGAATTGGGAGTTTGAAGCTTTCTTT.

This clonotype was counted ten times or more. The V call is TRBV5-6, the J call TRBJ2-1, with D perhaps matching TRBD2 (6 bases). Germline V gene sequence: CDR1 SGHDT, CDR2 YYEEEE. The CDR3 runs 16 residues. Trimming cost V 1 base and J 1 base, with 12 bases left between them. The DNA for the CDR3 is TGTGCCAGCAGCTTGCCAGCGGGTATGTCCTACAATGAGCAGTTCTTC. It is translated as CASSLPAGMSYNEQFF.

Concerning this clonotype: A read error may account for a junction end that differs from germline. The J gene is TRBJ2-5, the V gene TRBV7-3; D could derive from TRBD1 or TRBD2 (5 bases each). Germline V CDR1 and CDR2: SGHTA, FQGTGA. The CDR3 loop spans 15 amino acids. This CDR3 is CASSVTGTDQETQYF. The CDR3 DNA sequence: TGTGCCAGCAGCGTAACCGGGACGGACCAGGAGACCCAGTACTTC.

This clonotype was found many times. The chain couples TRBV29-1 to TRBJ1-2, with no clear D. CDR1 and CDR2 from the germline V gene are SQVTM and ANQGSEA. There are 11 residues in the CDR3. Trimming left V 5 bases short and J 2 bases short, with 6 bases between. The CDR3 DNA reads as TGCAGCGTTTCCAGCAACTATGGCTACACCTTC. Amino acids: CSVSSNYGYTF.

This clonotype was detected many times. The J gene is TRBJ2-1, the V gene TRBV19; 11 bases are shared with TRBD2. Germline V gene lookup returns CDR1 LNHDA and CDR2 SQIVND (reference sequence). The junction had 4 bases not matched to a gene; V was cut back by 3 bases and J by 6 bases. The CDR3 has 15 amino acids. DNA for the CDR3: TGTGCCAGTAGTATCGGCCTAGCGGGGGGCAATGAGCAGTTCTTC. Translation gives CASSIGLAGGNEQFF.

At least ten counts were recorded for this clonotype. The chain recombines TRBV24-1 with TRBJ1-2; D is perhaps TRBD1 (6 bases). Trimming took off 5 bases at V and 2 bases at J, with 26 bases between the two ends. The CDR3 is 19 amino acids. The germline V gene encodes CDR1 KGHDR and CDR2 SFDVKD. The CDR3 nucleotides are TGTGCCACCAGTGCCGTAGGGGGGATGAGCCAGGGAGGGAACTATGGCTACACCTTC. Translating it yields CATSAVGGMSQGGNYGYTF.

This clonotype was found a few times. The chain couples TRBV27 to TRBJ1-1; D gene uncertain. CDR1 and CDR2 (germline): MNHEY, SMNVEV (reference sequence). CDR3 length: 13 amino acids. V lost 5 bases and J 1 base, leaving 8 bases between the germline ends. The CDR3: CASSILKNTEAFF. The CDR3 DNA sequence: TGTGCCAGCAGTATACTCAAGAACACTGAAGCTTTCTTT.

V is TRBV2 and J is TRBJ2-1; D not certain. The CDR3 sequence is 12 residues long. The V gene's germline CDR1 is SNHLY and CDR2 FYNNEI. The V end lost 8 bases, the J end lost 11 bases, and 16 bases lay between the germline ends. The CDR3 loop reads CASQALGSKQFF. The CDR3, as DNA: TGTGCCAGCCAAGCCCTGGGGTCTAAGCAGTTCTTC.

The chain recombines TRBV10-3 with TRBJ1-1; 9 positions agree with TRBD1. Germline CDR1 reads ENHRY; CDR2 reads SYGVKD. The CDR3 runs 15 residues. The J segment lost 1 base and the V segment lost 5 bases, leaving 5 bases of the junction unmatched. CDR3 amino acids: CAISTDRGRNTEAFF. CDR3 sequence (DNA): TGTGCCATCAGTACTGACAGGGGGAGGAACACTGAAGCTTTCTTT.

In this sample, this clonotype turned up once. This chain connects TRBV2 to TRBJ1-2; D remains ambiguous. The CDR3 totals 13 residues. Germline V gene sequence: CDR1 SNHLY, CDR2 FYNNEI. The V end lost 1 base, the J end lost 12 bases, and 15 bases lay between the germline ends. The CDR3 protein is CASSEEPGNPDTF. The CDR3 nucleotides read TGTGCCAGCAGTGAAGAGCCCGGCAATCCTGACACCTTC.

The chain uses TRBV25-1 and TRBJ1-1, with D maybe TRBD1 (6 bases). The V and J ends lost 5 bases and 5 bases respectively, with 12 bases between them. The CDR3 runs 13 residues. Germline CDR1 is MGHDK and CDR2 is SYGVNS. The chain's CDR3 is CASSTGLGTEAFF. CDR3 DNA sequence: TGTGCCAGCAGTACAGGGCTTGGGACTGAAGCTTTCTTT. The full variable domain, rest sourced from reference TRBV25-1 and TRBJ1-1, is EADIYQTPRYLVIGTGKKITLECSQTMGHDKMYWYQQDPGMELHLIHYSYGVNSTEKGDLSSESTVSRIRTEHFPLTLESARPSHTSQYLCASSTGLGTEAFFGQGTRLTVV.

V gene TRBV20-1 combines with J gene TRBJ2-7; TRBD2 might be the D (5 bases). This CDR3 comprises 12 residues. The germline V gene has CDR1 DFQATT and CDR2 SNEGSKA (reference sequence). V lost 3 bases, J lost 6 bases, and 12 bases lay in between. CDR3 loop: CSARVWEREQYF. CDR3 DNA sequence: TGCAGTGCTAGGGTTTGGGAGCGCGAGCAGTACTTC.

The CDR3 nucleotides read TGCAGCGTCCTACCTCCCGGGGTCGGAGGCACAGATACGCAGTATTTT. Amino acids: CSVLPPGVGGTDTQYF. J is TRBJ2-3 and V is TRBV29-1; possible D gene TRBD2, 5 bases. This CDR3 is built from 16 residues. Trimming stripped 6 bases from V and 1 base from J, with 20 bases between. Germline V gene lookup returns CDR1 SQVTM and CDR2 ANQGSEA.

DNA of the CDR3: TGTGCCAGCAGCACCCTTGGGACAGGTAGAGAGACCCAGTACTTC. It codes for CASSTLGTGRETQYF. V usage is TRBV7-7 and J usage is TRBJ2-5; 8 bases agree with TRBD1. Germline CDR1 and CDR2: SSHAT and FNYEAQ (reference sequence). After removal of 5 bases from V and 4 bases from J, the junction contained 9 bases not matched to a gene. This CDR3 has 15 amino acids.

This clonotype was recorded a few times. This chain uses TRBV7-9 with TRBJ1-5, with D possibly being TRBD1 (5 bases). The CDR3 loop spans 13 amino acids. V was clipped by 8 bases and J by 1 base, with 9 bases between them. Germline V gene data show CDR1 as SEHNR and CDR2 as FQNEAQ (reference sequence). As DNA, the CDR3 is TGTGCCAGCTCACCAGGGAGCAATCAGCCCCAGCATTTT. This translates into CASSPGSNQPQHF.

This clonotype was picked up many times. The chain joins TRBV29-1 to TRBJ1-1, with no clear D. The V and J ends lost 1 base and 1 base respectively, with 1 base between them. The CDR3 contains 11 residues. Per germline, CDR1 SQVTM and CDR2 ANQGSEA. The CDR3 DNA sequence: TGCAGCGTTGAAGGGAACACTGAAGCTTTCTTT. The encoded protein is CSVEGNTEAFF.

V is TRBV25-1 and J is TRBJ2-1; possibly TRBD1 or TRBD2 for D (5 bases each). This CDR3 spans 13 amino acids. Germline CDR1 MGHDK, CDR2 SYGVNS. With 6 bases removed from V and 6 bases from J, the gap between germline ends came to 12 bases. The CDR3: CASRGVNGNEQFF. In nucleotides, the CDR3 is TGTGCCAGCAGGGGGGTCAACGGCAATGAGCAGTTCTTC.

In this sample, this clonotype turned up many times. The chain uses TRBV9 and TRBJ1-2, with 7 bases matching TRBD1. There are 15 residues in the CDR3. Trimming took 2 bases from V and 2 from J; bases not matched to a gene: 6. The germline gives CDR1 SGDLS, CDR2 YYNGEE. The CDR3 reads CASSVGPGQNYGYTF. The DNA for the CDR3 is TGTGCCAGCAGCGTCGGACCGGGACAGAACTATGGCTACACCTTC.

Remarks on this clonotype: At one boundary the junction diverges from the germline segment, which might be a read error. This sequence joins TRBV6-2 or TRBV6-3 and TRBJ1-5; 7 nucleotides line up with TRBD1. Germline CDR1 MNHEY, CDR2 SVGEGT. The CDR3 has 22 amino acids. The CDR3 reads CASSYSPTQTVTGSISKQPQHF. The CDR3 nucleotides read TGTGCCAGCAGTTACTCCCCGACCCAGACCGTGACAGGGAGTATTAGCAAACAGCCCCAGCATTTT.

The chain's CDR3 is CASSLGGQLEFF. In DNA, the CDR3 is TGTGCCAGCAGCTTGGGGGGACAGTTAGAGTTCTTC. The genes are TRBV7-2 and TRBJ2-1; D may be TRBD1 (7 bases). The CDR3 consists of 12 residues. Germline assignment: CDR1 SGHTA and CDR2 FQGNSA. The V end lost 3 bases, the J end lost 14 bases, and 14 bases lay between the germline ends.

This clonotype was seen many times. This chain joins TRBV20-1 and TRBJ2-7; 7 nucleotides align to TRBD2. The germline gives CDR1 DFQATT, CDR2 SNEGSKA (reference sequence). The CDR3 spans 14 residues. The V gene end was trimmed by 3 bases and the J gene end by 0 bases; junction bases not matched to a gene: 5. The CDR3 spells CSARDTSASYEQYF. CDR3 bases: TGCAGTGCTAGGGACACTAGCGCCTCCTACGAGCAGTACTTC.